This TCR beta chain derives from a study of CD8 T cells in ankylosing spondylitis (dated by TCRdb to the late 2010s). In the study overall: The study profiled T cell receptor beta repertoires in healthy donors and ankylosing spondylitis patients to find disease-linked TCR variants. Peripheral blood was sampled, and synovial fluid was also collected from ankylosing spondylitis patients. In total, the full study cohort was made up of 110 or so healthy donors and 20 to 25 ankylosing spondylitis patients. Paper-wide results and their limitations: The disease-linked clones were reported as significantly enriched in matched synovial fluid samples from ankylosing spondylitis patients. Some motif variants had previously been reported in the synovial fluid and blood of reactive arthritis patients, which suggests shared mechanisms of disease initiation. Blood from ankylosing spondylitis patients appeared to be characterized by a TCR beta motif made up of under 10 highly homologous amino acid variants. The disease-linked clones showed a CD8+ phenotype and occurred at relatively low frequencies in peripheral blood.

From its cysteine to its phenylalanine, the CDR3 spans 13 amino acids. Just the 39-base CDR3 DNA is kept, in frame starting at base 1. Sequences MNHNY (CDR1) and SVGAGI (CDR2) are obtained from the germline V gene (reference sequence). V lost 3 bases and J lost 2 bases; the stretch between them is 8 bases long. To note about this clonotype: The antigen it binds to is not known. Base quality data are lacking; no much larger clone is found one base away.

The instrument given in TCRdb is Illumina HiSeq 2500. Quantitative 5'-RACE with molecular barcodes was the method used to prepare the TCR beta libraries. Turning to the authors' computational methods: Disease-linked TCR variants were identified with a new computational method built on a probabilistic model of VDJ rearrangement. In TCRdb, the public reads were trimmed at Q25 with fastp and aligned with MiXCR, with productive beta chains retained. A single entry per CDR3 protein holds the most common genes and DNA from its merged rows. TCRdb's processing, not the study's, gives the V and J calls here. The sample table records 390,000 or so distinct CDR3 sequences; more than 20% of these occur just once. About 16% of the sample comes from the top ten.

The sequence came from a male donor with ankylosing spondylitis. Sequenced input: blood, either unsorted or a sorted T cell fraction (not recorded which). The receptor chain draws on TRBV6-6 and TRBJ2-7, with the D gene uncertain. The nucleotide sequence is given as TGTGCCAGCAGTTATCGAGGCCCCTACGAGCAGTACTTC. Its product reads: CASSYRGPYEQYF.